The T cell receptor beta chain under discussion was sequenced for a study of T cells in Graves' hyperthyroidism and ophthalmopathy. Study-level findings and limits: Before onset, ophthalmopathy was predicted by the model a median 6.5 months earlier.

As to this clonotype: Antigen: not known.

V was trimmed by 5 bases and J by 0 bases, leaving 17 bases between them. Germline CDR1 reads GTSNPN; CDR2 reads SVGIG (reference sequence). CDR3 length equals 15 residues. The CDR3 regions of TCR beta were amplified from RNA transcripts. HTBI primers were employed in a first-round RT-PCR of the TCR CDR3. MiXCR, applied by TCRdb to the multiplex PCR reads, yields one record per CDR3 protein. Of some 500,000 distinct CDR3 sequences listed, approximately 25% are singletons. For the diagnoses, clinical symptoms, serum thyroxine and TRAb, thyroid ultrasound and orbital computed tomography were used. Sequencing was done on a sample of blood. This receptor was taken from a woman in her 30s with Graves' ophthalmopathy. V and J are TRBV30 and TRBJ2-7; D uncertain. The CDR3 protein is CAWGEGRTDSYEQYF. Here the CDR3 DNA reads TGTGCCTGGGGGGAAGGACGCACCGACTCCTACGAGCAGTACTTC.